The source of this TCR beta chain is a study of OX40 agonist ivuxolimab in advanced cancers. Across the whole study: Partial responses were observed in three patients, of whom one had hepatocellular carcinoma and two had cutaneous melanoma.

J lost 8 bases, V lost 3 bases, and 9 bases had no gene match. CDR3 length equals 13 residues. In germline, CDR1 is SQVTM, CDR2 ANQGSEA. Assay: immunoSEQ multiplex PCR; the TCRdb copy retains only in-frame clones and omits some. The sample has under 60,000 clones, approximately 90% seen once. This clonotype was obtained from an adult with an advanced solid tumor such as melanoma, head and neck, liver or kidney cancer. The chain joins TRBV29-1 to TRBJ1-1; 7 bases align to TRBD1. The sample was CD4+ or CD8+ T cells sorted from blood, taken in a trial of the OX40 agonist ivuxolimab. CDR3 region: CSVDSTGTAEAFF. The DNA of the CDR3 is TGCAGCGTTGATAGTACCGGGACAGCCGAAGCTTTCTTT.